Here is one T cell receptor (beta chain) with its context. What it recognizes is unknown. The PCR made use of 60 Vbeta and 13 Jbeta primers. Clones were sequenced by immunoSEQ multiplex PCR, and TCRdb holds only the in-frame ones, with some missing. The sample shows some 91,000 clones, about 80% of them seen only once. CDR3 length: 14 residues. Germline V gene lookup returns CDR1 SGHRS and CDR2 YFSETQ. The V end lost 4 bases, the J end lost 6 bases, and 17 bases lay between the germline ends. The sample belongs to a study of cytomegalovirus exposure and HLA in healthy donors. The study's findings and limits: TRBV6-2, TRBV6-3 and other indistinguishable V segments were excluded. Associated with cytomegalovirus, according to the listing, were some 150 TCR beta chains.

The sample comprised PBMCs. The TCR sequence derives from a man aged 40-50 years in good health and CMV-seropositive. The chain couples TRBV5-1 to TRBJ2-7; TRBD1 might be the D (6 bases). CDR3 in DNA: TGCGCCAGCAGCCTGGTAGCAGGGGCGAGCGAGCAGTACTTC. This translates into CASSLVAGASEQYF.